In this sample, the clone carrying this T cell receptor beta chain turned up many times. As yet, its antigen is unknown. The sample is drawn from a study of T cells in Graves' hyperthyroidism and ophthalmopathy. Study-level points and caveats: Ophthalmopathy got predicted by the model a median 6.5 months before its onset.

There were TCR beta CDR3 regions amplified from RNA transcripts. Researchers ran a first-round RT-PCR on the TCR CDR3 using the HTBI primer set. TCRdb reanalysed the multiplex PCR reads using MiXCR and keeps one entry per CDR3 protein. The sample yields 500,000 to 600,000 distinct CDR3 sequences, around 45% seen once. Investigators excluded patients with uncontrolled infection, other autoimmune disease, pregnancy or lactation. Germline values: CDR1 MDHEN, CDR2 SYDVKM. The V segment lost 7 bases and the J segment 3 bases; nucleotides outside the gene matches: 5. The CDR3 runs to 13 residues. The sequenced sample was peripheral blood or thyroid tissue (not recorded which). The source is an adult woman with Graves' disease, either hyperthyroidism or ophthalmopathy (not recorded which). The chain carries TRBV28 and TRBJ2-5, with 7 bases matching TRBD2. CDR3 region: CASTSGGEETQYF. Here the CDR3 DNA reads TGTGCCAGCACGTCTGGGGGGGAAGAGACCCAGTACTTC.